The rows below give T cell receptor beta chains drawn from one sample of a study of OX40 agonist ivuxolimab in advanced cancers. Some clones are missing from TCRdb's copy, which holds only in-frame ones; the method was immunoSEQ multiplex PCR. The sample lists approximately 52,000 clones, around 84% seen once, with around 10% in the top ten. This specimen consisted of CD4+ or CD8+ T cells sorted from blood, obtained in a trial of the OX40 agonist ivuxolimab. The receptors shown here come from an adult with an advanced solid tumor such as melanoma, head and neck, liver or kidney cancer. Each CDR3 is given with its conserved first and last residue. The D gene is left open where the match is weak. Not every row has a clone size; where given, it reads once, few, many or a size class.

>TRBD1|TRBV7-8|TRBJ2-2|.
CASSLGPLMDRVAGELFF
TGTGCCAGCAGCTTAGGCCCCTTAATGGACAGGGTGGCCGGGGAGCTGTTTTTT
>.|TRBV4-1|TRBJ2-3|.
CASSQEGAERGWDTQYF
TGCGCCAGCAGCCAAGAAGGCGCGGAACGAGGATGGGATACGCAGTATTTT
>TRBD2|TRBV7-3|TRBJ2-1|few
CASSLRAQTSGVKNEQFF
TGTGCCAGCAGCTTAAGAGCCCAAACTAGCGGGGTGAAAAATGAGCAGTTCTTC
>.|TRBV27|TRBJ1-2|.
CASSLKPDRPYYGYTF
TGTGCCAGCAGTTTAAAACCCGACAGGCCGTACTATGGCTACACCTTC
>.|TRBV4-1|TRBJ2-7|.
CASSRSGNYEQYF
TGCGCCAGCAGCCGAAGTGGGAACTACGAGCAGTACTTC
>TRBD1|TRBV5-1|TRBJ1-2|once
CASSLEGQAYYGYTF
TGCGCCAGCAGCCTGGAAGGACAGGCCTACTATGGCTACACCTTC
>TRBD2|TRBV19|TRBJ2-7|few
CASTFSGSGPYEQYF
TGTGCCAGTACCTTTAGCGGGAGTGGGCCCTACGAGCAGTACTTC
>.|TRBV7-9|TRBJ2-5|.
CASRSPGLEGETQYF
TGTGCCAGCAGATCTCCGGGACTCGAGGGGGAGACCCAGTACTTC
>TRBD1|TRBV29-1|TRBJ1-1|.
CSVETGGLLTEAFF
TGCAGCGTTGAGACAGGGGGGTTGCTGACTGAAGCTTTCTTT
>.|TRBV5-1|TRBJ2-3|.
CASSLEGAPTDTQYF
TGCGCCAGCAGCTTGGAAGGGGCGCCCACAGATACGCAGTATTTT
>.|TRBV28|TRBJ1-5|.
CASSLVYPSNQPQHF
TGTGCCAGCAGTTTAGTCTACCCAAGCAATCAGCCCCAGCATTTT
>.|TRBV2|TRBJ2-7|.
CASSSLGSSYEQYF
TGTGCCAGCAGTAGCTTGGGGAGCTCCTACGAGCAGTACTTC
>.|TRBV21-1|TRBJ2-7|.
CASTGRDRVHEQYF
TGTGCCAGCACGGGCAGGGACAGGGTCCACGAGCAGTACTTC
>.|TRBV5-6|TRBJ2-1|.
CASSLEAGFNNEQFF
TGTGCCAGCAGCTTAGAGGCGGGGTTTAACAATGAGCAGTTCTTC
>.|TRBV6-1|TRBJ1-3|.
CASSEKGSGNTIYF
TGTGCCAGCAGTGAAAAGGGCTCTGGAAACACCATATATTTT
>.|TRBV9|TRBJ1-4|.
CASSVGGSKNEKLFF
TGTGCCAGCAGCGTAGGCGGCAGTAAGAATGAAAAACTGTTTTTT
>.|TRBV18|TRBJ1-2|.
CASSPQPGVNYGYTF
TGTGCCAGCTCACCACAGCCGGGGGTCAACTATGGCTACACCTTC
>.|TRBV5-1|TRBJ1-1|few
CASSLLGAGEAFF
TGCGCCAGCAGCTTGTTGGGGGCCGGTGAAGCTTTCTTT
>.|TRBV11-2|TRBJ2-3|.
CASSYSVDTQYF
TGTGCCAGCAGCTATAGTGTAGATACGCAGTATTTT
>.|TRBV11-3|TRBJ2-2|.
CASSLGSGRGTNTGELFF
TGTGCCAGCAGCTTAGGGTCAGGTAGGGGTACGAACACCGGGGAGCTGTTTTTT
>TRBD2|TRBV11-3|TRBJ2-1|.
CASSVKWRERGHNEQFF
TGTGCCAGCAGCGTTAAGTGGCGGGAGCGGGGGCACAATGAGCAGTTCTTC
>TRBD2|TRBV11-2|TRBJ2-4|.
CASSLVAGGPKNIQYF
TGTGCCAGCAGCTTAGTGGCGGGAGGCCCCAAAAACATTCAGTACTTC
>TRBD2|TRBV7-9|TRBJ2-3|.
CASSYGTTGDTQYF
TGTGCCAGCAGCTACGGGACTACCGGTGATACGCAGTATTTT
>.|TRBV7-3|TRBJ2-7|.
CASSPLHSSYEQYF
TGTGCCAGCAGCCCCCTTCACAGCTCCTACGAGCAGTACTTC
>TRBD2|TRBV28|TRBJ2-3|.
CASSSGLAGGIDTQYF
TGTGCCAGCAGTTCGGGACTAGCGGGAGGGATAGATACGCAGTATTTT
>.|TRBV29-1|TRBJ2-5|.
CSVEDPGQETQYF
TGCAGCGTTGAAGATCCGGGACAAGAGACCCAGTACTTC
>TRBD1|TRBV28|TRBJ1-6|.
CASSSTGWDSPLHF
TGTGCCAGCAGTTCGACAGGGTGGGATTCACCCCTCCACTTT
>.|TRBV6-5|TRBJ2-7|.
CASSYSLGEQYF
TGTGCCAGCAGTTACTCGTTAGGAGAGCAGTACTTC
>.|TRBV15|TRBJ1-3|.
CATSRETGVSGNTIYF
TGTGCCACCAGCAGAGAAACCGGGGTCTCTGGAAACACCATATATTTT
>.|TRBV7-3|TRBJ1-6|.
CASSLQGRSPLHF
TGTGCCAGCAGCCTACAGGGTCGTTCACCCCTCCACTTT
>TRBD1|TRBV5-1|TRBJ2-3|.
CASSATQGADTQYF
TGCGCCAGCAGCGCAACGCAGGGGGCAGATACGCAGTATTTT
>TRBD2|TRBV28|TRBJ2-2|few
CASSSPSGRTGELFF
TGTGCCAGCAGTTCCCCTAGCGGACGCACCGGGGAGCTGTTTTTT
>.|TRBV10-3|TRBJ2-2|.
CAISPAGGGHGELFF
TGTGCCATCAGCCCCGCAGGGGGGGGTCACGGGGAGCTGTTTTTT
>TRBD2|TRBV5-5|TRBJ2-3|.
CASSPLKAGVLDTQYF
TGTGCCAGCAGCCCGTTAAAAGCGGGAGTCTTAGATACGCAGTATTTT
>TRBD2|TRBV11-2|TRBJ2-1|once
CASSLGEGRKTEQFF
TGTGCCAGCAGCCTCGGGGAGGGACGCAAAACTGAGCAGTTCTTC
>TRBD2|TRBV7-8|TRBJ2-1|.
CASSLVGTSGGEQFF
TGTGCCAGCAGCTTAGTGGGGACTAGCGGGGGAGAGCAGTTCTTC
>TRBD2|TRBV18|TRBJ2-7|.
CASSRTGGSYEQYF
TGTGCCAGCTCACGTACGGGAGGCTCCTACGAGCAGTACTTC
>.|TRBV27|TRBJ2-7|.
CASGRVSYEQYF
TGTGCCAGCGGTCGGGTTTCCTACGAGCAGTACTTC
>.|TRBV19|TRBJ1-5|.
CASRGVLGQPQHF
TGTGCCAGTAGGGGGGTTCTGGGTCAGCCCCAGCATTTT
>.|TRBV11-2|TRBJ2-7|.
CASSLGGHPEAEQYF
TGTGCCAGCAGCTTGGGGGGACATCCAGAAGCCGAGCAGTACTTC
>TRBD1|TRBV5-6|TRBJ2-5|.
CASSGGTGGEGTQYF
TGTGCCAGCTCAGGGGGGACAGGGGGCGAGGGGACCCAGTACTTC
>.|TRBV6-6|TRBJ1-2|.
CASSYSTTNYGYTF
TGTGCCAGCAGTTACTCGACAACCAACTATGGCTACACCTTC